This T cell receptor beta chain was captured in a study of vaccination and CD4 T cells after COVID-19 (dated by TCRdb to the early 2020s). About the study as a whole: Every convalescent patient had a positive nasal swab PCR test for SARS-CoV-2, with mild disease in 8 to 10 patients and severe disease in one. The spike-specific CD4+ TCR repertoire was compared before and after mRNA vaccination in over nine COVID-19 convalescent patients and a handful of infection-naive healthy vaccine recipients. The convalescent cohort comprised six males and four females, including two Hispanic individuals, seven Caucasians, two Asians and one multiracial person. Control cultures received a CEFX viral epitope pool as the positive control, an HIV-1 Nef peptide pool as the negative control, or no peptide. Each participant got two doses of either the Pfizer-BioNTech BNT162b2 vaccine (n=8) or the Moderna mRNA-1273 vaccine (n=2). Overlapping spike peptide pools from SARS-CoV-2 and from the common cold coronaviruses HCoV-NL63, HCoV-OC43 and HCoV-229E were used as culture stimuli. Post-COVID blood samples from convalescent patients were collected a median of around 100 days after diagnosis, with a range of about 35 to 161 days. Post-vaccine blood samples were obtained a median of roughly 75 days after the second vaccine dose, with a range of roughly 14 to 241 days.

Interpreted using the paper, the treatment or condition label stands for: approximately 10-day PBMC culture with coronavirus spike peptide pools or control peptides (ViraFEST assay). The ViraFEST assay, used in the study, expanded antigen-specific T cells with peptide pools and then identified the expanded clonotypes through TCR sequencing. Positive SARS-CoV-2 PCR tests in the convalescent patients dated from March to December 2020, before Alpha, Beta and Delta variants emerged in the United States. PBMCs were cultured at 1.5 million to 2.5 million per well in IMDM supplemented with approximately 5% human AB serum and 8.5 to 10 IU/ml IL-2, with approximately 11 ug/ml peptide pools added. Half of the culture medium was replaced with fresh IL-2-containing medium on days 3 and 7. CD4+ T cells were isolated after roughly nine days of culture through negative selection using the EasySep CD4+ T cell isolation kit. PBMCs were separated from whole blood using Ficoll-Paque Plus gradient centrifugation and then either used fresh or cryopreserved at -140C. In general, triplicate wells were set up for every culture condition.

Libraries were made using PCR. TCR sequencing of DNA from cultured CD4+ T cells used the Oncomine TCR Beta short-read assay at the Johns Hopkins FTIC core. The QIAamp micro DNA kit was used to extract genomic DNA from the cultured CD4+ T cells. The Oncomine TCR Beta libraries from cultured CD4+ T cells were pooled using unique dual indexes and then sequenced on an Illumina iSeq 100. Processing in the source paper ran as follows. Non-productive sequences were removed, and CDR3s that did not start with C, did not end with F or W, or were shorter than 7 amino acids were discarded. Antigen-specific clonotypes were identified with the MANAFEST web application by comparing peptide-stimulated wells with reference and other culture wells. An FDR below 0.05, an odds ratio above 5, and a productive frequency above 0.1% in at least two of three replicate wells were required for clones to be considered positive. Cross-reactive clonotypes were defined as significantly expanded in both SARS-CoV-2 spike wells and at least one common cold coronavirus spike condition. Similarity between CDR3 sequences was evaluated in R version 3.6.1 using Levenshtein distances (stringdist) and unrooted phylogenetic trees (ape). Starting from the raw public reads, TCRdb applied fastp trimming at Q25, assembled clones with MiXCR and retained in-frame beta chains. Rows merge per CDR3 protein into single entries with the most common DNA and genes. The V and J calls here are based on TCRdb, not the publication. Here the sample has about 12,000 distinct CDR3 sequences; around 48% occur a single time. Around a fifth of the sample is in the top ten clones.

A distance of 16 bases separates the germline ends of V and J, which lose 7 bases and 4 bases respectively. Spanning cysteine to phenylalanine, the CDR3 consists of 13 amino acids. The retained sequence is limited to the CDR3, 39 bases, with the frame set at the first base. The germline V gene (reference sequence) supplies CDR1 DFQATT and CDR2 SNEGSKA. Results and caveats for the whole study, not just this receptor: The median number of SARS-CoV-2-reactive clonotypes rose from about 23 after infection to roughly 40 after vaccination, but the change was not significant. Nearly all vaccine-specific clones in convalescent patients (304 of 307) were mono-reactive for SARS-CoV-2 spike rather than cross-reactive with common cold coronaviruses. In convalescent patients, a median around 90% of post-vaccine SARS-CoV-2-reactive clones were detected only after vaccination, and vaccine-specific priming was suggested by this finding. Only a relatively small number of convalescent patients were included in the study, and early timepoints following natural infection were not analyzed.

This clonotype has just a few counts. The antigen it binds to is not known. It has no much larger one-base neighbor in the sample; base qualities were not kept. This receptor chain uses TRBV20-1 and TRBJ1-1; TRBD1 is a possible D gene, resting on 6 matching bases. The sequence derives from a human donor who had recovered from COVID-19. Sequenced material: CD4+ T cells from blood, cultured in vitro. Here the CDR3 is given as CSGSGGSVTEAFF. Here is the DNA: TGCAGTGGTAGCGGGGGCTCGGTCACTGAAGCTTTCTTT.